Below, 11 T cell receptor beta chains from the same sample are listed, as sequenced in a study of blood T cell repertoires in COVID-19. Libraries were prepared by immunoSEQ multiplex PCR; TCRdb keeps only in-frame clonotypes and omits some of them. The sample lists around 250,000 clones, about 91% occurring once. Sequencing was performed on PBMCs or T cells enriched from blood (not recorded which). Every receptor here comes from a human donor in a cohort exposed to, infected with or recovered from COVID-19 (not recorded which). The donor label of this sample is uncertain.

The rearrangement links TRBV7-9 to TRBJ1-1, with TRBD1 identical over 9 bases. The CDR3 is 15 amino acids. Germline lookup yields CDR1 SEHNR and CDR2 FQNEAQ (reference sequence). The trim removed 2 bases at V and 4 bases at J, leaving 5 bases unmatched. The CDR3 region is CASSLTQGAGTEAFF. In DNA, the CDR3 is TGTGCCAGCAGCTTAACACAGGGGGCTGGCACTGAAGCTTTCTTT.

About this clone itself: The sample has other DNA sequences that encode this CDR3 too. The rearrangement joins TRBV6-5 to TRBJ1-5; maybe TRBD1 (5 bases). Germline V CDR1 and CDR2: MNHEY, SVGAGI. This CDR3 is 13 amino acids long. With 6 bases removed from V and 0 bases from J, the gap between germline ends came to 6 bases. The CDR3 sequence is CASSRVSNQPQHF. CDR3 DNA: TGTGCCAGCAGCAGGGTTAGCAATCAGCCCCAGCATTTT.

The J gene is TRBJ1-2, the V gene TRBV25-1; D perhaps matches TRBD1 (5 bases). The V end lost 2 bases, the J end lost 3 bases, and 13 bases lay between the germline ends. CDR3 length: 15 amino acids. Germline V gene sequence: CDR1 MGHDK, CDR2 SYGVNS. As DNA, the CDR3 is TGTGCCAGCAGTGAACGCGGGACGGGGGACTATGGCTACACCTTC. Protein: CASSERGTGDYGYTF.

V usage is TRBV2 and J usage is TRBJ1-1; 10 bases map to TRBD1. CDR3 size: 13 residues. CDR1 is SNHLY, CDR2 FYNNEI, per germline. Losses at the gene ends were 5 bases for V and 5 bases for J; bases not matched to a gene: 2. The CDR3 reads CASSTDRGTEAFF. The CDR3 DNA follows: TGTGCCAGCAGTACGGACAGGGGGACTGAAGCTTTCTTT. Using reference TRBV2 and TRBJ1-1 for the parts outside the CDR3, the full variable domain is EPEVTQTPSHQVTQMGQEVILRCVPISNHLYFYWYRQILGQKVEFLVSFYNNEISEKSEIFDDQFSVERPDGSNFTLKIRSTKLEDSAMYFCASSTDRGTEAFFGQGTRLTVV.

The rearrangement uses TRBV5-1 and TRBJ2-1, with TRBD2 identical over 9 bases. Trimming removed 4 bases from V and 0 bases from J; junction bases left unmatched: 2. The CDR3 runs to 15 residues. Germline CDR1 reads SGHRS; CDR2 reads YFSETQ. The CDR3 sequence: CASSIAGDSYNEQFF. The DNA for the CDR3 is TGCGCCAGCAGCATAGCGGGGGACTCCTACAATGAGCAGTTCTTC.

The rearrangement links TRBV7-9 to TRBJ1-1, with D possibly matching TRBD1 (5 bases). The CDR3 consists of 14 residues. The germline V and J ends were trimmed by 2 bases and 5 bases, with 12 bases remaining between them. Germline CDR1 SEHNR, CDR2 FQNEAQ (reference sequence). The CDR3 region has the DNA TGTGCCAGCAGCTTATCGGGGCGGGGAACTGAAGCTTTCTTT. Its translation: CASSLSGRGTEAFF.

The chain couples TRBV30 to TRBJ2-2; the D gene is possibly TRBD1 (6 bases). The CDR3 spans 14 residues. From germline, CDR1 is GTSNPN and CDR2 SVGIG (reference sequence). Trimming removed 1 base from V and 4 bases from J, with 10 bases in between. CDR3 amino acids: CAWSAQGTTGELFF. CDR3 coding DNA: TGTGCCTGGAGTGCTCAGGGGACCACCGGGGAGCTGTTTTTT.

This clone came up once. The chain links TRBV5-5 to TRBJ1-2, with D possibly matching TRBD1 (5 bases). CDR1 is SGHKS and CDR2 is YYEKEE in the germline V gene (reference sequence). With 1 base removed from V and 3 bases from J, the gap between germline ends came to 10 bases. This CDR3 is 14 amino acids long. The CDR3: CASSLLGRDYGYTF. The CDR3 region has the DNA TGTGCCAGCAGCTTGTTGGGGCGAGACTATGGCTACACCTTC. Filled out from reference TRBV5-5 and TRBJ1-2, the complete variable domain reads DAGVTQSPTHLIKTRGQQVTLRCSPISGHKSVSWYQQVLGQGPQFIFQYYEKEERGRGNFPDRFSARQFPNYSSELNVNALLLGDSALYLCASSLLGRDYGYTFGSGTRLTVV.

This sequence joins TRBV6-5 and TRBJ1-5, with D unclear. Trimming shortened V by 2 bases and J by 13 bases, and 9 bases separated the two germline ends. Per the germline V gene, CDR1 is MNHEY and CDR2 is SVGAGI. The CDR3 sequence is 11 residues long. CDR3 sequence: CASSYRGFQHF. The CDR3 nucleotides read TGTGCCAGCAGTTACCGCGGATTTCAGCATTTT.

This clone has a handful of counts. The CDR3 DNA follows: TGTGCCAGCAGCTCGAGAGAAAGAGGGGGGGATAACAATGAGCAGTTCTTC. This gives the protein CASSSRERGGDNNEQFF. The chain combines TRBV3-1 (or the pseudogene TRBV3-2) with TRBJ2-1, with D perhaps matching TRBD2 (7 bases). The CDR3 has 17 residues. Germline CDR1 reads LGHDT; CDR2 reads YNNKEL (reference sequence). The V end was cut by 5 bases, the J end by 5 bases, with 22 bases between.

This chain links TRBV18 with TRBJ1-2; 9 bases fit TRBD1. CDR3 length: 14 amino acids. Germline V gene data show CDR1 as KGHSH and CDR2 as LQKENI. V shed 6 bases, J shed 5 bases, and the junction held 7 bases outside the gene matches. CDR3 coding DNA: TGTGCCAGCTCTGACAGGGGGATGAAGTATGGCTACACCTTC. This codes for CASSDRGMKYGYTF.